Each of the 22 T cell receptor beta chains below was sequenced from the same sample in a study of T-cell reconstitution after alpha-beta-depleted transplantation in children. The library targeted TCRbeta and was prepared with unique molecular identifiers. Each CDR3 protein gets one entry after TCRdb re-called the PCR reads with MiXCR. The table shows some 640,000 distinct CDR3 sequences, with around 17% occurring only once. The starting material was PBMCs from the stem cell graft donor, obtained from the stem cell graft. The source is a human donor who donated a stem cell graft to a child with acute myeloid leukemia.

This clonotype was seen repeatedly, ten times or more. The chain couples TRBV20-1 to TRBJ1-6; 7 bases match TRBD1. Per germline, CDR1 DFQATT and CDR2 SNEGSKA (reference sequence). This CDR3 comprises 14 residues. The J segment lost 6 bases and the V segment lost 6 bases, leaving 8 bases of the junction unmatched. The CDR3 is CSALSDRANSPLHF. The CDR3 coding sequence is TGCAGTGCCCTCTCCGACAGGGCTAATTCACCCCTCCACTTT.

This clonotype showed up many times. The chain uses TRBV6-1 and TRBJ2-3; a possible D gene is TRBD2 (5 bases). The germline V gene has CDR1 MNHNS and CDR2 SASEGT. V lost 6 bases to trimming and J lost 0 bases, with 16 bases between them. The CDR3 has 16 residues. CDR3 nucleotide sequence: TGTGCCAGCAGCCTTGCCTCCCGGGGAAGCACAGATACGCAGTATTTT. Its translation: CASSLASRGSTDTQYF.

The chain has TRBV7-1 and TRBJ2-5; weak D call: TRBD2 (6 bases). TRBV7-1 is an open reading frame whose function is uncertain. The CDR3 consists of 15 residues. Trimming removed 2 bases at V and 3 bases at J, with 13 bases between. The chain's CDR3 is CASSSNRLVEETQYF. Written as DNA, the CDR3 is TGTGCCAGCAGCTCAAACCGACTAGTAGAAGAGACCCAGTACTTC.

The CDR3 nucleotides read TGCGCCAGCAGCTTGAACAGGGGCGGAGAGACCCAGTACTTC. It encodes CASSLNRGGETQYF. This chain joins TRBV5-1 and TRBJ2-5, with 7 bases that match TRBD1. The CDR3 runs 14 residues. Trimming cost V 1 base and J 4 bases; bases outside gene matches: 4. Germline V gene lookup returns CDR1 SGHRS and CDR2 YFSETQ. The variable domain in full, completed from reference TRBV5-1 and TRBJ2-5, reads KAGVTQTPRYLIKTRGQQVTLSCSPISGHRSVSWYQQTPGQGLQFLFEYFSETQRNKGNFPGRFSGRQFSNSRSEMNVSTLELGDSALYLCASSLNRGGETQYFGPGTRLLVL.

The chain joins TRBV20-1 to TRBJ1-6, with 8 bases aligning to TRBD1. The CDR3 extends over 16 amino acids. Germline CDR1 DFQATT, CDR2 SNEGSKA (reference sequence). J gave up 10 bases and V 1 base, and 12 bases lay outside the gene matches. The CDR3 protein is CSARGTGSPLGSPLHF. In nucleotides, the CDR3 is TGCAGTGCTAGAGGGACAGGGTCGCCTTTAGGCTCACCCCTCCACTTT.

Many counts were recorded for this clonotype. The genes are TRBV6-2 or TRBV6-3 and TRBJ2-1; TRBD2 aligns across 10 bases. Germline CDR1 and CDR2: MNHEY and SVGEGT. The CDR3 runs 15 residues. J was trimmed by 8 bases and V by 4 bases; bases with no gene match: 8. CDR3 nucleotide sequence: TGTGCCAGCAGTTTAAGGGCTAGCGGGGGCTATGAGCAGTTCTTC. Translated: CASSLRASGGYEQFF.

This clonotype was recorded many times. CDR3 sequence: CASSFFSSGANVLTF. DNA for the CDR3: TGTGCCAGCAGTTTCTTCAGTTCTGGGGCCAACGTCCTGACTTTC. The chain carries TRBV12-3 or TRBV12-4 and TRBJ2-6, with D unclear. There are 15 residues in the CDR3. V shed 3 bases and J shed 1 base, with 7 bases lying between them.

This clonotype was counted ten times or more. The rearrangement links TRBV20-1 to TRBJ1-1, with 9 bases fitting TRBD1. The CDR3 spans 13 residues. Trimming took 5 bases from V and 3 from J; bases not matched to a gene: 4. CDR1 and CDR2 (germline): DFQATT, SNEGSKA (reference sequence). Here the CDR3 reads CSASTGGDTEAFF. The CDR3 coding sequence is TGCAGTGCTTCTACAGGGGGCGACACTGAAGCTTTCTTT.

The sample holds many counts of this clonotype. The rearrangement uses TRBV20-1 and TRBJ1-2; maybe TRBD1 (5 bases). Germline V gives CDR1 DFQATT, CDR2 SNEGSKA (reference sequence). V gave up 5 bases and J gave up 8 bases, with 15 bases separating them. The CDR3 loop spans 12 amino acids. CDR3 DNA sequence: TGCAGTGCTTGGGCCAGGGCGTGGGGCTACACCTTC. Protein product: CSAWARAWGYTF.

The V and J genes are TRBV6-1 and TRBJ1-1; 8 bases match TRBD1. The length of the CDR3 is 14 residues. V shed 5 bases and J 2 bases; nucleotides not matched to a gene: 4. Germline V gene lookup returns CDR1 MNHNS and CDR2 SASEGT. The CDR3 DNA follows: TGTGCCAGCAGTCGACAGGGGTATAACACTGAAGCTTTCTTT. Translating gives CASSRQGYNTEAFF.

This clonotype showed up many times. V is TRBV6-1 and J is TRBJ1-1; no definite D call. Looked up from germline, CDR1 is MNHNS and CDR2 is SASEGT. The germline V and J ends were trimmed by 4 bases and 4 bases, with 10 bases remaining between them. The CDR3 extends over 13 amino acids. The CDR3 nucleotides read TGTGCCAGCAGTGGGCGGGGTGCCACTGAAGCTTTCTTT. Translated: CASSGRGATEAFF.

The chain couples TRBV5-5 to TRBJ2-7; TRBD1 is a possible D gene (8 bases). Germline assignment: CDR1 SGHKS and CDR2 YYEKEE (reference sequence). V shed 0 bases and J shed 0 bases, with 16 bases lying between them. The CDR3 is made up of 17 amino acids. The chain's CDR3 is CASSLALTGGGSYEQYV. The CDR3 region has the DNA TGTGCCAGCAGCTTGGCCCTTACAGGGGGGGGCTCCTACGAGCAGTACGTC.

The chain is built from TRBV7-9 and TRBJ2-7; D is unclear. V lost 3 bases, J lost 2 bases, and 8 bases lay in between. The germline V gene has CDR1 SEHNR and CDR2 FQNEAQ (reference sequence). The CDR3 is made up of 13 amino acids. The CDR3 loop reads CASSFSQTYEQYF. The CDR3, as DNA: TGTGCCAGCAGCTTTAGTCAGACCTACGAGCAGTACTTC.

This clonotype was detected ten times or more. The V call is TRBV20-1, the J call TRBJ1-6; D may be TRBD1 (6 bases). The CDR3 totals 13 residues. In germline, CDR1 is DFQATT, CDR2 SNEGSKA (reference sequence). Trimming took 5 bases from V and 8 from J, leaving 13 bases between them. CDR3 sequence (DNA): TGCAGTGCTGGCCTTCACAGGGATTCACCCCTCCACTTT. Its protein product is CSAGLHRDSPLHF.

This clonotype has just a few counts. The DNA of the CDR3 is TGTGCCAGCACCCCTACCCGGGACAGGGGAAAGAACACTGAAGCTTTCTTT. It yields the protein CASTPTRDRGKNTEAFF. The chain uses TRBV12-3 or TRBV12-4 and TRBJ1-1; TRBD1 aligns across 10 bases. V lost 7 bases and J lost 1; bases outside the gene matches: 12. The CDR3 has 17 residues.

This clonotype appeared many times. The chain recombines TRBV5-5 with TRBJ1-6; D perhaps matches TRBD1 (6 bases). Trimming shortened V by 0 bases and J by 8 bases, and 18 bases separated the two germline ends. The CDR3 is 17 amino acids. Germline CDR1 SGHKS, CDR2 YYEKEE (reference sequence). The CDR3 DNA sequence: TGTGCCAGCAGCTTGGATTCCTATCCAGGGGCTTATTCACCCCTCCACTTT. Translated: CASSLDSYPGAYSPLHF.

This clonotype was picked up many times. The chain carries TRBV7-2 and TRBJ2-1; perhaps TRBD1 as D (7 bases). Per the germline V gene, CDR1 is SGHTA and CDR2 is FQGNSA. The CDR3 runs 12 residues. V lost 4 bases to trimming and J lost 15 bases, with 16 bases between them. This CDR3 is CASSSVEGARFF. The CDR3, as DNA: TGTGCCAGCAGCTCAGTGGAGGGGGCGAGGTTCTTC.

This chain links TRBV10-2 with TRBJ1-6; 7 positions match TRBD1. V lost 7 bases and J lost 7; bases outside the gene matches: 10. This CDR3 spans 15 amino acids. CDR1 and CDR2 (germline): WSHSY, SAAADI. The CDR3 bases are TGCGCCAGCACCCCTCGACAGGGTGACAATTCACCCCTCCACTTT. This translates into CASTPRQGDNSPLHF.

This clonotype turned up a few times. V and J are TRBV30 and TRBJ2-7; D is possibly TRBD2 (6 bases). The CDR3 sequence is 14 residues long. The V and J ends lost 0 bases and 2 bases respectively, with 11 bases between them. Germline CDR1 GTSNPN, CDR2 SVGIG (reference sequence). The CDR3 loop is CAWSVHGGAYEQYF. The DNA for the CDR3 is TGTGCCTGGAGTGTTCACGGCGGGGCCTACGAGCAGTACTTC.

V is TRBV4-3 and J is TRBJ2-3; D ambiguous. CDR1 and CDR2 (germline): LGHNA, YSLEER. V lost 4 bases, J lost 6 bases, and 14 bases lay in between. The CDR3 spans 14 residues. The CDR3 coding sequence is TGCGCCAGCAGCCTCAGTGTTCTTGGGGATACGCAGTATTTT. Its protein product is CASSLSVLGDTQYF.

As for this clonotype: Sequence at one end of the junction differs from germline and may be a read error. V usage is TRBV20-1 and J usage is TRBJ2-3; 10 bases align to TRBD2. Germline CDR1 reads DFQATT; CDR2 reads SNEGSKA (reference sequence). The CDR3 length is 15 residues. The CDR3 is CSAPLAGAYTDTHYF. DNA of the CDR3: TGCAGTGCTCCGCTAGCGGGGGCCTACACAGATACGCACTATTTT.

This clonotype was seen at least ten times. The rearrangement uses TRBV7-9 and TRBJ2-7; the match to TRBD1 covers 7 bases. The CDR3 length is 13 residues. The trim removed 5 bases at V and 5 bases at J, leaving 6 bases unmatched. Looked up from germline, CDR1 is SEHNR and CDR2 is FQNEAQ (reference sequence). CDR3 protein: CASSHDRVNEQYF. Written as DNA, the CDR3 is TGTGCCAGCAGCCACGACAGGGTCAACGAGCAGTACTTC.